These T cell receptor beta chains were read from a single sample in a study of cytomegalovirus exposure and HLA in healthy donors. Generated by immunoSEQ multiplex PCR, the TCRdb table keeps only in-frame clones and is missing some. Of roughly 160,000 clones listed, approximately 80% are singletons. Sequenced: PBMCs. The receptors come from a woman in her 30s in good health and CMV-seropositive. Each CDR3 is given with its conserved first and last residue. The D gene is left open where the match is weak. The size field is filled for only some rows; it gives once, few, many or a size class.

clone size: .
D gene: .
J gene: TRBJ2-3
CDR3 length: 12
V gene: TRBV9
CDR3 protein: CASSRVEGTQYF
CDR3 DNA: TGTGCCAGCAGCCGCGTAGAGGGTACGCAGTATTTT

clone size: few
D gene: .
J gene: TRBJ2-1
CDR3 length: 13
V gene: TRBV29-1
CDR3 protein: CSVEVLTGLEQFF
CDR3 DNA: TGCAGCGTTGAAGTTTTAACAGGGCTAGAGCAGTTCTTC

clone size: .
D gene: TRBD1
J gene: TRBJ2-1
CDR3 length: 16
V gene: TRBV7-6
CDR3 protein: CASSLSPGQYYNEQFF
CDR3 DNA: TGTGCCAGCAGCTTATCTCCGGGACAGTATTACAATGAGCAGTTCTTC

clone size: .
D gene: TRBD1
J gene: TRBJ1-5
CDR3 length: 15
V gene: TRBV5-5
CDR3 protein: CASSPGGTANQPQHF
CDR3 DNA: TGTGCCAGCAGCCCAGGGGGGACGGCCAATCAGCCCCAGCATTTT

clone size: .
D gene: .
J gene: TRBJ1-2
CDR3 length: 11
V gene: TRBV5-8
CDR3 protein: CASSGRDNGGF
CDR3 DNA: TGTGCCAGCAGCGGCAGAGACAACGGAGGCTTC

clone size: .
D gene: .
J gene: TRBJ2-1
CDR3 length: 14
V gene: TRBV29-1
CDR3 protein: CSVTRRVPYNEQFF
CDR3 DNA: TGCAGCGTTACCCGCAGGGTACCCTACAATGAGCAGTTCTTC

clone size: .
D gene: .
J gene: TRBJ1-4
CDR3 length: 16
V gene: TRBV5-1
CDR3 protein: CASSRTGTATNEKLFF
CDR3 DNA: TGCGCCAGCAGCCGAACAGGGACCGCAACTAATGAAAAACTGTTTTTT

clone size: once
D gene: .
J gene: TRBJ2-1
CDR3 length: 15
V gene: TRBV4-3
CDR3 protein: CASSQDITASDEQFF
CDR3 DNA: TGCGCCAGCAGCCAAGATATTACGGCTAGCGATGAGCAGTTCTTC

clone size: .
D gene: TRBD2
J gene: TRBJ2-7
CDR3 length: 14
V gene: TRBV9
CDR3 protein: CASSEGGNAYEQYF
CDR3 DNA: TGTGCCAGCAGCGAGGGAGGGAATGCCTACGAGCAGTACTTC

clone size: .
D gene: TRBD1
J gene: TRBJ2-7
CDR3 length: 15
V gene: TRBV15
CDR3 protein: CATSGWTGNSYEQYF
CDR3 DNA: TGTGCCACCAGCGGCTGGACAGGCAACTCCTACGAGCAGTACTTC

clone size: .
D gene: TRBD1
J gene: TRBJ1-1
CDR3 length: 13
V gene: TRBV6-1
CDR3 protein: CASKGAKRAEAFF
CDR3 DNA: TGTGCCAGCAAGGGGGCAAAGAGGGCTGAAGCTTTCTTT

clone size: .
D gene: TRBD1
J gene: TRBJ1-2
CDR3 length: 16
V gene: TRBV28
CDR3 protein: CASRRPSGTGLYGYTF
CDR3 DNA: TGTGCCAGCAGACGCCCGTCCGGGACAGGCCTCTATGGCTACACCTTC

clone size: .
D gene: .
J gene: TRBJ1-2
CDR3 length: 13
V gene: TRBV5-4
CDR3 protein: CASSLRDTYGYTF
CDR3 DNA: TGTGCCAGCAGCTTGAGGGACACCTATGGCTACACCTTC

clone size: .
D gene: TRBD1
J gene: TRBJ1-5
CDR3 length: 13
V gene: TRBV9
CDR3 protein: CASSTRTGQPQHF
CDR3 DNA: TGTGCCAGCAGTACGAGGACAGGGCAGCCCCAGCATTTT

clone size: .
D gene: TRBD1
J gene: TRBJ1-2
CDR3 length: 15
V gene: TRBV19
CDR3 protein: CASSIRTGGLYGYTF
CDR3 DNA: TGTGCCAGTAGTATTAGGACAGGAGGACTCTATGGCTACACCTTC

clone size: few
D gene: TRBD1
J gene: TRBJ1-6
CDR3 length: 15
V gene: TRBV9
CDR3 protein: CASSVEDRGASPLHF
CDR3 DNA: TGTGCCAGCAGCGTGGAGGACAGGGGAGCTTCACCCCTCCACTTT

clone size: .
D gene: TRBD2
J gene: TRBJ2-7
CDR3 length: 15
V gene: TRBV5-5
CDR3 protein: CASSLSSGGGYEQYF
CDR3 DNA: TGTGCCAGCAGCTTGTCTTCGGGGGGGGGCTACGAGCAGTACTTC

clone size: .
D gene: .
J gene: TRBJ1-2
CDR3 length: 12
V gene: TRBV5-1
CDR3 protein: CASSVDTYGYTF
CDR3 DNA: TGTGCCAGCAGCGTGGACACCTATGGCTACACCTTC

clone size: .
D gene: .
J gene: TRBJ1-4
CDR3 length: 14
V gene: TRBV9
CDR3 protein: CASSAGVTNEKLFF
CDR3 DNA: TGTGCCAGCAGCGCAGGGGTGACTAATGAAAAACTGTTTTTT

clone size: once
D gene: TRBD1
J gene: TRBJ2-2
CDR3 length: 14
V gene: TRBV6-5
CDR3 protein: CAARGTGHTGELFF
CDR3 DNA: TGTGCCGCCCGGGGGACAGGACACACCGGGGAGCTGTTTTTT

clone size: .
D gene: .
J gene: TRBJ2-7
CDR3 length: 13
V gene: TRBV5-5
CDR3 protein: CASSLRQTYEQYF
CDR3 DNA: TGTGCCAGCAGCCTTAGACAGACCTACGAGCAGTACTTC

clone size: .
D gene: .
J gene: TRBJ1-4
CDR3 length: 13
V gene: TRBV29-1
CDR3 protein: CSVVTAGNEKLFF
CDR3 DNA: TGCAGCGTTGTGACAGCCGGCAATGAAAAACTGTTTTTT

clone size: .
D gene: TRBD1
J gene: TRBJ1-2
CDR3 length: 13
V gene: TRBV12-5
CDR3 protein: CASTPGGVYGYTF
CDR3 DNA: TGTGCTAGTACTCCAGGGGGCGTCTATGGCTACACCTTC